This entry lists 3 T cell receptor beta chains sequenced from one sample in a study of blood T cell repertoires in COVID-19 (TCRdb year 2020). The method behind the library was the immunoSEQ multiplex PCR assay. Not all clones reach the TCRdb copy of this immuneACCESS table, which keeps in-frame sequences only. Checked studies attribute under half of the gap to unresolved V genes and leave the rest unexplained. The sample table contains roughly 84,000 clones; only one count was recorded for around 80% of them. Together, the top ten hold 15% of the sample. The sample comprised peripheral blood. These receptor sequences come from a woman of 80 years or more with acute or convalescent COVID-19.

The chain couples TRBV30 to TRBJ1-2, with D possibly TRBD1 on 5 matching bases. This CDR3 is built from 13 residues. The germline CDR1 and CDR2 sequences are GTSNPN and SVGIG (reference sequence). The ends were cut back, 3 bases at V and 5 bases at J, with 13 bases in the middle. This CDR3 reads CAWSRGGGYGYTF. CDR3 sequence (DNA): TGTGCCTGGAGCCGTGGGGGGGGATATGGCTACACCTTC.

The J gene is TRBJ2-2, the V gene TRBV24-1; 12 bases map to TRBD1. This CDR3 comprises 18 residues. Unmatched junction bases numbered 9, after V lost 4 bases and J lost 4 bases. Germline V lookup: CDR1 KGHDR, CDR2 SFDVKD. As DNA, the CDR3 is TGTGCCACCAGTGACCACCCCGGGACAGGGGGCTTCACCGGGGAGCTGTTTTTT. It is translated as CATSDHPGTGGFTGELFF.

For the CDR3, the DNA is TGCGCCAGCAGCCAAGATCTTCCAATGCCAGGGGGCCTTTTTTCTGGAAACACCATATATTTT. Its translation is CASSQDLPMPGGLFSGNTIYF. V gene TRBV4-3 combines with J gene TRBJ1-3, with 8 bases aligning to TRBD1. V lost 0 bases and J lost 1; bases outside the gene matches: 17. Germline CDR1 reads LGHNA; CDR2 reads YSLEER. CDR3 length: 21 residues.